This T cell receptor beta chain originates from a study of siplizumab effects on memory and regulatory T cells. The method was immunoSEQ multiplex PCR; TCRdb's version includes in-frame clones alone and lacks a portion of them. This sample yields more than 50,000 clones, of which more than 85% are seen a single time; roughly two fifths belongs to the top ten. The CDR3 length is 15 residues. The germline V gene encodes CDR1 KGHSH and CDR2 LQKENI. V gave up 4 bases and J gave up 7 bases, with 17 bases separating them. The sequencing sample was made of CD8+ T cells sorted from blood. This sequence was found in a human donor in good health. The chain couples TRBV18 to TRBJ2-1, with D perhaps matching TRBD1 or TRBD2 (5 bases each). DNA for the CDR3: TGTGCCAGCTCACAACTTCGGGACGTTAGTAATGAGCAGTTCTTC. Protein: CASSQLRDVSNEQFF.